What follows are 21 T cell receptor beta chains derived from one specimen sequenced in a study of CD8+ T cells in alopecia areata (dated 2018 in TCRdb). Receptor amplification or capture employed the immunoSEQ multiplex PCR assay. For TCR sequencing, RNA was extracted from every sample and reverse transcribed into cDNA to serve as template. In its TCRdb copy, this immuneACCESS table keeps in-frame sequences only and misses some clones. Where compared with another copy, unresolved V genes explain less than half of these, and the others have no known cause. Across this sample there are over 150,000 clones, with roughly 60% seen only once. The ten largest clonotypes hold 1.5% to 2% of the sample. Taken with the paper, the label for time point translates to: baseline before oral tofacitinib. Source: CD4+ T cells sorted from blood, taken at week 0. All receptors derive from a human donor with alopecia areata.

The V gene is TRBV10-3, the J gene TRBJ2-1; TRBD1 agrees at 8 bases. The junction had 7 bases not matched to a gene; V was cut back by 3 bases and J by 6 bases. This CDR3 spans 15 amino acids. Germline loops: CDR1 ENHRY, CDR2 SYGVKD. The CDR3 coding sequence is TGTGCCATCAGTGACAGGGGGGACAGGCCCAATGAGCAGTTCTTC. Its protein product is CAISDRGDRPNEQFF.

The chain couples TRBV29-1 to TRBJ1-1; no clear D. CDR3 length: 12 residues. With 8 bases removed from V and 1 base from J, the gap between germline ends came to 11 bases. Germline loops: CDR1 SQVTM, CDR2 ANQGSEA. Here the CDR3 reads CSTWGSNTEAFF. The CDR3 region has the DNA TGCAGCACCTGGGGATCGAACACTGAAGCTTTCTTT.

The count of this clone is one. V gene TRBV6-4 combines with J gene TRBJ2-1; D could derive from TRBD1 or TRBD2 (5 bases each). Trimming left V 4 bases short and J 5 bases short, with 15 bases between. The CDR3 length is 15 residues. Per the germline V gene, CDR1 is MRHNA and CDR2 is SNTAGT. CDR3 region: CASSATRGTHNEQFF. The CDR3 nucleotides read TGTGCCAGCAGTGCCACCCGGGGCACACACAATGAGCAGTTCTTC.

In this sample, this clone turned up a few times. The V and J genes are TRBV19 and TRBJ1-5; perhaps TRBD1 as D (6 bases). Germline-derived CDR1 and CDR2 are LNHDA and SQIVND (reference sequence). The CDR3 extends over 18 amino acids. Trimming removed 7 bases from V and 2 bases from J, with 24 bases in between. Written as DNA, the CDR3 is TGTGCCAGTAAGGGTATTCTACAGGGAATTCGTGGCAATCAGCCCCAGCATTTT. Translated, it gives CASKGILQGIRGNQPQHF. Filled out from reference TRBV19 and TRBJ1-5, the complete variable domain reads DGGITQSPKYLFRKEGQNVTLSCEQNLNHDAMYWYRQDPGQGLRLIYYSQIVNDFQKGDIAEGYSVSREKKESFPLTVTSAQKNPTAFYLCASKGILQGIRGNQPQHFGDGTRLSIL.

As regards this clone: This same CDR3 is encoded by further DNA sequences in the sample. The chain carries TRBV5-1 and TRBJ2-7; D possibly corresponds to TRBD2 (6 bases). Germline CDR1 and CDR2: SGHRS and YFSETQ. Trimming left V 0 bases short and J 2 bases short, with 9 bases between. The CDR3 covers 14 residues. CDR3 bases: TGCGCCAGCAGCTTGGACGGGGGACCCTACGAGCAGTACTTC. It yields the protein CASSLDGGPYEQYF.

J is TRBJ1-5 and V is TRBV6-5, with D maybe TRBD1 (5 bases). The CDR3 runs to 15 residues. Germline loops: CDR1 MNHEY, CDR2 SVGAGI. Trimming shortened V by 5 bases and J by 0 bases, and 11 bases separated the two germline ends. CDR3 sequence: CASSRTRDSNQPQHF. The CDR3 nucleotides are TGTGCCAGCAGTAGGACACGCGATAGCAATCAGCCCCAGCATTTT.

Written as DNA, the CDR3 is TGCGCCAGCAGCCAAGATAACAGGGGGCCGAACACTGAAGCTTTCTTT. Amino acids: CASSQDNRGPNTEAFF. The rearrangement links TRBV4-3 to TRBJ1-1; 9 nucleotides match TRBD1. The germline CDR1 and CDR2 sequences are LGHNA and YSLEER. V lost 0 bases and J lost 1; bases outside the gene matches: 3. CDR3 length: 16 residues.

V usage is TRBV7-2 and J usage is TRBJ1-4; no clear D. Trimming stripped 5 bases from V and 8 bases from J, with 15 bases between. Looked up from germline, CDR1 is SGHTA and CDR2 is FQGNSA. The CDR3 runs to 14 residues. The CDR3 loop is CASSPGQPGEKLFF. The CDR3 nucleotides read TGTGCCAGCAGCCCCGGTCAACCTGGCGAAAAACTGTTTTTT. Full variable domain (rest looked up from reference TRBV7-2 and TRBJ1-4): GAGVSQSPSNKVTEKGKDVELRCDPISGHTALYWYRQSLGQGLEFLIYFQGNSAPDKSGLPSDRFSAERTGGSVSTLTIQRTQQEDSAVYLCASSPGQPGEKLFFGSGTQLSVL.

The J gene is TRBJ2-3, the V gene TRBV15; D might be TRBD2 (6 bases). The germline gives CDR1 LNHNV, CDR2 YYDKDF (reference sequence). The CDR3 extends over 15 amino acids. Trimming shortened V by 5 bases and J by 0 bases, and 12 bases separated the two germline ends. The CDR3 DNA sequence: TGTGCCACCAGCGGGGAGGAGCGAAGCACAGATACGCAGTATTTT. It translates to CATSGEERSTDTQYF.

The J gene is TRBJ2-4, the V gene TRBV5-8; TRBD1 aligns across 10 bases. Germline CDR1 and CDR2: SGHTS and YDEGEE. V dropped 2 bases and J dropped 9; count of bases not matched to a gene: 8. This CDR3 has 15 amino acids. Written as DNA, the CDR3 is TGTGCCAGCAGCTTAATCCGGGACAGGGGAGGCATTCAGTACTTC. This sequence encodes CASSLIRDRGGIQYF.

The chain recombines TRBV11-3 with TRBJ1-1; 7 bases match TRBD1. This CDR3 contains 12 residues. Germline CDR1 SGHNT, CDR2 YENEEA. V lost 8 bases, J lost 4 bases, and 4 bases stayed unmatched. CDR3 sequence (DNA): TGTGCCAGCGGCAGGGGGATCACTGAAGCTTTCTTT. Protein sequence: CASGRGITEAFF. Full variable domain (outside the CDR3, taken from reference TRBV11-3 and TRBJ1-1): EAGVVQSPRYKIIEKKQPVAFWCNPISGHNTLYWYLQNLGQGPELLIRYENEEAVDDSQLPKDRFSAERLKGVDSTLKIQPAELGDSAVYLCASGRGITEAFFGQGTRLTVV.

This clone was seen only a few times. This chain links TRBV9 with TRBJ1-3; TRBD1 matches at 9 bases. Trimming removed 3 bases from V and 5 bases from J; junction bases left unmatched: 9. This CDR3 spans 16 amino acids. In germline, CDR1 is SGDLS, CDR2 YYNGEE. The CDR3 is CASSATGTGQRNTIYF. In nucleotides, the CDR3 is TGTGCCAGCAGCGCCACCGGGACAGGGCAACGAAACACCATATATTTT.

In this sample, this clone turned up a few times. The chain employs TRBV27 and TRBJ2-3; possible D gene TRBD1, 5 bases. The CDR3 covers 16 residues. From germline, CDR1 is MNHEY and CDR2 SMNVEV (reference sequence). Trimming left V 6 bases short and J 1 base short, with 17 bases between. CDR3 sequence reads: CASRLWGDGRTDTQYF. In nucleotides, the CDR3 is TGTGCCAGCAGGCTCTGGGGCGATGGCCGCACAGATACGCAGTATTTT.

The rearrangement links TRBV28 to TRBJ2-7, with D perhaps matching TRBD2 (6 bases). V was shortened by 3 bases and J by 3 bases, with 12 bases between the two germline ends. CDR1 MDHEN and CDR2 SYDVKM come from the germline V gene. This CDR3 region has 14 residues. The CDR3 region has the DNA TGTGCCAGCAGTTTCGCGGGGCAGCTCTACGAGCAGTACTTC. It encodes CASSFAGQLYEQYF.

CDR3 DNA sequence: TGCGCCAGCGGTAAACAGGGGGGAAACTACGAGCAGTACTTC. This codes for CASGKQGGNYEQYF. The chain is built from TRBV4-1 and TRBJ2-7, with 8 bases lining up with TRBD1. Germline assignment: CDR1 MGHRA and CDR2 YSYEKL. V dropped 8 bases and J dropped 3; count of bases not matched to a gene: 9. This CDR3 spans 14 amino acids.

This clone was seen more than once but under ten times. V gene TRBV30 combines with J gene TRBJ2-6; D gene unclear. This CDR3 spans 16 amino acids. Trimming shortened V by 0 bases and J by 4 bases, and 13 bases separated the two germline ends. Germline V gene data show CDR1 as GTSNPN and CDR2 as SVGIG (reference sequence). The CDR3 sequence is CAWSVSLRSGANVLTF. CDR3 bases: TGTGCCTGGAGTGTAAGCCTCCGGTCCGGGGCCAACGTCCTGACTTTC.

CDR3 amino acids: CASSDREAFTDTQYF. The CDR3, as DNA: TGTGCCAGCAGTGACAGGGAGGCTTTCACAGATACGCAGTATTTT. The rearrangement uses TRBV25-1 and TRBJ2-3; perhaps TRBD2 as D (6 bases). The CDR3 runs 15 residues. Trimming removed 3 bases from V and 2 bases from J, with 12 bases in between. Germline V gene data show CDR1 as MGHDK and CDR2 as SYGVNS. The whole variable domain, remainder taken from reference TRBV25-1 and TRBJ2-3, is EADIYQTPRYLVIGTGKKITLECSQTMGHDKMYWYQQDPGMELHLIHYSYGVNSTEKGDLSSESTVSRIRTEHFPLTLESARPSHTSQYLCASSDREAFTDTQYFGPGTRLTVL.

This clone occurred a few times. The chain uses TRBV19 and TRBJ2-6; D possibly corresponds to TRBD2 (5 bases). There are 14 residues in the CDR3. CDR1 is LNHDA and CDR2 is SQIVND in the germline V gene (reference sequence). V was cut by 6 bases and J by 0 bases, with 6 bases left in between. This CDR3 is CASSAGSGANVLTF. The CDR3 bases are TGTGCCAGTAGCGCGGGCTCTGGGGCCAACGTCCTGACTTTC.

V and J are TRBV9 and TRBJ1-1; D unclear. V was trimmed by 5 bases and J by 5 bases, leaving 13 bases between them. CDR1 and CDR2 from the germline V gene are SGDLS and YYNGEE. The CDR3 is 13 residues long. In nucleotides, the CDR3 is TGTGCCAGCAGTGCGATGGGGAGGACTGAAGCTTTCTTT. It yields the protein CASSAMGRTEAFF.

In regard to this clone: This specimen includes other DNA sequences encoding the same CDR3. V is TRBV30 and J is TRBJ1-2, with no clear D. Trimming removed 2 bases at V and 6 bases at J, with 7 bases between. This CDR3 is built from 11 residues. CDR1 is GTSNPN, CDR2 SVGIG, per germline (reference sequence). The CDR3 here is CAWSPGNGYTF. As DNA, the CDR3 is TGTGCCTGGAGTCCTGGGAATGGCTACACCTTC.

The J gene is TRBJ1-1, the V gene TRBV30, with D possibly being TRBD1 (6 bases). The V gene lost 8 bases and the J gene lost 7 bases, with 14 bases spanning the gap. This CDR3 has 11 residues. Per the germline V gene, CDR1 is GTSNPN and CDR2 is SVGIG (reference sequence). CDR3 amino acids: CALQGYGEAFF. Written as DNA, the CDR3 is TGTGCCCTACAGGGATACGGTGAAGCTTTCTTT.